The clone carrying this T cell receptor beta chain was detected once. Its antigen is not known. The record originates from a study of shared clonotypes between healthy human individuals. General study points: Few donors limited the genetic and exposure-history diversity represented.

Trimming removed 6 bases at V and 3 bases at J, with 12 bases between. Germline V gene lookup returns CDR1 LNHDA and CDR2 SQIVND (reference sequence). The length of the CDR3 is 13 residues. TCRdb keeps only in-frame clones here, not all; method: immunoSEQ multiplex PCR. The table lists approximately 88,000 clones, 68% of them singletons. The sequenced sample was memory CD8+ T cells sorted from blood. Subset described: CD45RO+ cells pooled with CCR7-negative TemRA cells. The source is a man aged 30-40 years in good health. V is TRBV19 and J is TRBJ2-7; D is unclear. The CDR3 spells CASSRESNYEQYF. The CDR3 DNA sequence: TGTGCCAGTAGCCGTGAATCGAACTACGAGCAGTACTTC.